Here is one T cell receptor beta chain with its context. It was across several immunoSEQ plates that each subset's genomic DNA was evenly split. Sequencing used immunoSEQ multiplex PCR; TCRdb keeps in-frame clones, though not all of them. The sample yields about 2 million clones, roughly 95% seen once. This sample is drawn from a study of shared clonotypes between healthy human individuals. Naive CD8 cells, CD45RO-negative and positively selected for CCR7, excluded terminally differentiated effector memory CD45RA+ cells. Caucasian adults living in Nashville, Tennessee, provided all samples. V gave up 0 bases and J gave up 2 bases, with 12 bases separating them. The length of the CDR3 is 16 residues. CDR1 and CDR2 (germline): SGDLS, YYNGEE.

This TCR was recovered from a man aged 18 to 35 in good health. The source material was naive CD8+ T cells sorted from blood. This chain uses TRBV9 with TRBJ2-1, with a tentative D call TRBD1 (6 bases). CDR3 DNA sequence: TGTGCCAGCAGCGTAGGTGCAGGGGAAACCTACAATGAGCAGTTCTTC. It encodes CASSVGAGETYNEQFF.